These T cell receptor beta chains were read from a single sample in a study of early T cells in non-severe SARS-CoV-2 infection. One entry per CDR3 protein results from TCRdb running MiXCR on the 5' RACE reads. The repertoire holds 100,000 to 150,000 distinct CDR3 sequences, just under 15% seen once, with 21% in the top ten. Sequenced input: whole blood. The receptors originated from an adult who was a healthcare worker with PCR-confirmed SARS-CoV-2 infection or an uninfected control (not recorded which). Each CDR3 is given with its conserved first and last residue. The order of the fields is V gene, CDR3 length, clone size, D gene, J gene, CDR3 protein, CDR3 DNA. A D gene is named only where the DNA matches it firmly. Expanded clones are given a class, and other clones once, few, many or no size at all.

V: TRBV3-1; length: 16; size: once; D: -; J: TRBJ2-1; CDR3: CAGSLNHPAGYNEQFF; DNA: TGTGCCGGCAGCCTCAACCACCCGGCGGGCTACAATGAGCAGTTCTTC
V: TRBV20-1; length: 11; size: few; D: -; J: TRBJ2-7; CDR3: CSARYLGEQYF; DNA: TGCAGTGCTAGATATTTAGGCGAGCAGTACTTC
V: TRBV15; length: 13; size: -; D: -; J: TRBJ2-3; CDR3: CATSRASGDTQYF; DNA: TGTGCCACCAGCAGAGCCTCAGGAGATACGCAGTATTTT
V: TRBV24-1; length: 14; size: -; D: -; J: TRBJ2-7; CDR3: CATSDCMGSYEQYF; DNA: TGTGCCACCAGTGATTGCATGGGCTCCTACGAGCAGTACTTC
V: TRBV6-4; length: 14; size: few; D: -; J: TRBJ1-2; CDR3: CASSSGSGNYGYTF; DNA: TGTGCCAGCAGTAGTGGATCAGGGAACTATGGCTACACCTTC
V: TRBV6-2/TRBV6-3; length: 13; size: -; D: TRBD2; J: TRBJ2-5; CDR3: CASRTSGGGTQYF; DNA: TGTGCCAGCAGAACTAGCGGGGGCGGGACCCAGTACTTC
V: TRBV20-1; length: 16; size: few; D: TRBD2; J: TRBJ2-2; CDR3: CSARDASGGETGELFF; DNA: TGCAGTGCTAGAGATGCTAGCGGGGGGGAAACCGGGGAGCTGTTTTTT
V: TRBV6-6; length: 13; size: few; D: -; J: TRBJ1-1; CDR3: CASLLTLNTEAFF; DNA: TGTGCCAGCTTACTGACTCTGAACACTGAAGCTTTCTTT
V: TRBV2; length: 14; size: -; D: -; J: TRBJ2-1; CDR3: CASSERSTYNEQFF; DNA: TGTGCCAGCAGTGAACGTTCTACCTACAATGAGCAGTTCTTC
V: TRBV7-9; length: 15; size: -; D: TRBD1; J: TRBJ2-4; CDR3: CASSITGVAKNIQYF; DNA: TGTGCCAGCAGTATCACAGGGGTAGCCAAAAACATTCAGTACTTC
V: TRBV2; length: 13; size: -; D: -; J: TRBJ2-5; CDR3: CASSEDRRETQYF; DNA: TGTGCCAGCAGTGAAGATAGGAGAGAGACCCAGTACTTC
V: TRBV5-4; length: 15; size: -; D: TRBD2; J: TRBJ2-5; CDR3: CASSFRAGGSETQYF; DNA: TGTGCCAGCAGTTTCCGAGCGGGGGGGAGTGAGACCCAGTACTTC
V: TRBV7-6; length: 16; size: few; D: -; J: TRBJ2-1; CDR3: CASSLMTGSSYNEQFF; DNA: TGTGCCAGCAGCCTTATGACTGGAAGCTCCTACAATGAGCAGTTCTTC
V: TRBV4-1; length: 15; size: few; D: -; J: TRBJ1-5; CDR3: CASSQVMGLKQPQHF; DNA: TGCGCCAGCAGCCAAGTAATGGGGCTTAAGCAGCCCCAGCATTTT
V: TRBV7-9; length: 12; size: few; D: -; J: TRBJ2-4; CDR3: CASSPDENIQYF; DNA: TGTGCCAGCAGCCCGGACGAAAACATTCAGTACTTC
V: TRBV10-3; length: 13; size: few; D: -; J: TRBJ1-1; CDR3: CAIRETVNTEAFF; DNA: TGTGCCATCAGGGAGACAGTTAACACTGAAGCTTTCTTT
V: TRBV29-1; length: 13; size: -; D: TRBD1; J: TRBJ1-2; CDR3: CSAGQGLGYGYTF; DNA: TGCAGCGCCGGACAGGGGTTAGGCTATGGCTACACCTTC
V: TRBV6-7; length: 14; size: few; D: -; J: TRBJ1-2; CDR3: CASTLPTPLGGYTF; DNA: TGTGCCAGCACCCTCCCTACTCCTCTGGGGGGCTACACCTTC
V: TRBV6-6; length: 13; size: -; D: -; J: TRBJ2-5; CDR3: CASTSGAEETQYF; DNA: TGTGCCAGTACATCCGGGGCGGAGGAGACCCAGTACTTC
V: TRBV13; length: 17; size: -; D: TRBD2; J: TRBJ2-1; CDR3: CASSFGTSGGRYNEQFF; DNA: TGTGCCAGCAGCTTCGGGACTAGCGGGGGGAGATACAATGAGCAGTTCTTC
V: TRBV7-9; length: 15; size: many; D: TRBD2; J: TRBJ2-5; CDR3: CASSYRLAEQETQYF; DNA: TGTGCCAGCAGCTACCGACTAGCGGAACAAGAGACCCAGTACTTC
V: TRBV4-2; length: 15; size: few; D: -; J: TRBJ1-5; CDR3: CASSQAGFNNQPQHF; DNA: TGTGCCAGCAGCCAAGCAGGGTTCAACAATCAGCCCCAGCATTTT
V: TRBV3-1; length: 13; size: -; D: -; J: TRBJ2-7; CDR3: CASSQGDTYEQYF; DNA: TGTGCCAGCAGCCAAGGAGACACCTACGAGCAGTACTTC
V: TRBV6-1; length: 14; size: few; D: TRBD1; J: TRBJ2-7; CDR3: CASTQRGTGNEQYF; DNA: TGTGCCAGCACTCAAAGGGGGACAGGGAACGAGCAGTACTTC
V: TRBV4-1; length: 17; size: few; D: TRBD1; J: TRBJ1-2; CDR3: CASSPLNLGQGRNGYTF; DNA: TGCGCCAGCAGCCCCTTAAACCTGGGACAGGGGCGGAATGGCTACACCTTC
V: TRBV12-3/TRBV12-4; length: 13; size: few; D: -; J: TRBJ1-6; CDR3: CASSFTSNSPLHF; DNA: TGTGCCAGCAGTTTTACCTCCAATTCACCCCTCCACTTT
V: TRBV20-1; length: 13; size: -; D: TRBD2; J: TRBJ2-5; CDR3: CSARLAGGETQYF; DNA: TGCAGTGCTAGGCTAGCGGGGGGAGAGACCCAGTACTTC
V: TRBV18; length: 16; size: -; D: TRBD1; J: TRBJ1-1; CDR3: CASSPPGQGLHTEAFF; DNA: TGTGCCAGCTCACCACCGGGACAGGGTTTGCACACTGAAGCTTTCTTT
V: TRBV6-6; length: 17; size: few; D: -; J: TRBJ2-1; CDR3: CASSYSKGGSSYNEQFF; DNA: TGTGCCAGCAGTTACTCGAAGGGAGGCAGCTCCTACAATGAGCAGTTCTTC